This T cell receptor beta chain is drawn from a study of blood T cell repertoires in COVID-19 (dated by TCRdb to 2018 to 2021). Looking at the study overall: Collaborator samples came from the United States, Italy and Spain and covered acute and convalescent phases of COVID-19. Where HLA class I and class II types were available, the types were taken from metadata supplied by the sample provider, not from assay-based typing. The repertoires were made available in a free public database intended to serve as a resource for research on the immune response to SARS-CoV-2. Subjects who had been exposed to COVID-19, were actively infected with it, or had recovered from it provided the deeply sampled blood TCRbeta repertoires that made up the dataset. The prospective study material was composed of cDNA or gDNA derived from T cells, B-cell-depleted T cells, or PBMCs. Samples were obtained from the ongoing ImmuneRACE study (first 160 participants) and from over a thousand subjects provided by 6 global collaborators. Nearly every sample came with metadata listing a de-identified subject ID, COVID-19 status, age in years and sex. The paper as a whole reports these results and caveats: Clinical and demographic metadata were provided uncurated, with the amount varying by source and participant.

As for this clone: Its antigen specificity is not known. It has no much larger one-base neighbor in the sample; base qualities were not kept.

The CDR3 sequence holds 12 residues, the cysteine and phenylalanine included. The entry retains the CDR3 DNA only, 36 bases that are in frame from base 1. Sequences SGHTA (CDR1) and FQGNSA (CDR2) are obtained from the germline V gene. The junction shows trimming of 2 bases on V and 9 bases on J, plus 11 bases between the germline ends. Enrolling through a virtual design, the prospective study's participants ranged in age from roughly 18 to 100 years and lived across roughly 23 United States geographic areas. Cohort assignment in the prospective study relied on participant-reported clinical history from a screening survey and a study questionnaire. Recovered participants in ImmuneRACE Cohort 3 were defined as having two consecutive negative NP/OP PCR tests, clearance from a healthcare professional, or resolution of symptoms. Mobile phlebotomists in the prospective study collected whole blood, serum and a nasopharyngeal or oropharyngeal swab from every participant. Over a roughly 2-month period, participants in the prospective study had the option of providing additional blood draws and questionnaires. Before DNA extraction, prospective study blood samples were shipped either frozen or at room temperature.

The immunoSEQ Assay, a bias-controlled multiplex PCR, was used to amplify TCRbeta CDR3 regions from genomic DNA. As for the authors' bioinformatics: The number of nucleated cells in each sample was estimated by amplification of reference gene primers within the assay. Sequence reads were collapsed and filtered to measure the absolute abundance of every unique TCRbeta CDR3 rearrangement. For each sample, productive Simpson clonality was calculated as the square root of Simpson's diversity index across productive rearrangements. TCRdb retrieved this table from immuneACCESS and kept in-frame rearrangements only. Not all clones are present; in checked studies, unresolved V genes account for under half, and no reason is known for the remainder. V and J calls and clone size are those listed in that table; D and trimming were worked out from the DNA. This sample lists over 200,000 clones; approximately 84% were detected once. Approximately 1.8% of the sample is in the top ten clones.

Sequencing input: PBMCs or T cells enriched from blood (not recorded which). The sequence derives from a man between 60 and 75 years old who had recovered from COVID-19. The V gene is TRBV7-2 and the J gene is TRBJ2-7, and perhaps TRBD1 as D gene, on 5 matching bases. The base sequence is TGTGCCAGCAGCTTAAGGGGCCTCGGGCAGTACTTC. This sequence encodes CASSLRGLGQYF.